The 29 T cell receptor beta chains in this list originate from one sample, sequenced in a study of blood T cell repertoires in COVID-19. Sequencing was performed with immunoSEQ multiplex PCR; in TCRdb, only in-frame clones are kept and a portion is missing. The repertoire holds 220,000 or so clones, with approximately 90% as singletons. Sequenced: peripheral blood. The receptor set was obtained from a man aged 60 to 75 with COVID-19, enrolled during active disease.

This chain uses TRBV27 with TRBJ1-5, with D possibly matching TRBD1 (6 bases). Germline V CDR1 and CDR2: MNHEY, SMNVEV (reference sequence). The germline V and J ends were trimmed by 8 bases and 1 base, with 18 bases remaining between them. The length of the CDR3 is 16 residues. The CDR3 protein is CASGRDTLASNQPQHF. The DNA for the CDR3 is TGTGCCAGCGGGAGGGACACCCTGGCGAGCAATCAGCCCCAGCATTTT.

This chain connects TRBV28 to TRBJ1-2, with 9 bases matching TRBD1. This CDR3 is built from 14 residues. Losses at the gene ends were 5 bases for V and 6 bases for J; bases not matched to a gene: 7. The V gene's germline CDR1 is MDHEN and CDR2 SYDVKM. The DNA for the CDR3 is TGTGCCAGCAGTCGAACAGGGGGCCGGGATGGCTACACCTTC. Protein sequence: CASSRTGGRDGYTF.

The rearrangement joins TRBV27 to TRBJ1-1; D remains ambiguous. The CDR3 has 14 residues. The V gene lost 5 bases and the J gene lost 1 base, with 11 bases spanning the gap. The germline V gene has CDR1 MNHEY and CDR2 SMNVEV (reference sequence). The CDR3 DNA reads as TGTGCCAGCAGTCGGTCGGTCCCGAACACTGAAGCTTTCTTT. As protein: CASSRSVPNTEAFF.

This clone was counted once. This sequence joins TRBV6-4 and TRBJ2-2, with 10 nucleotides matching TRBD1. The ends lost 5 bases at V and 4 bases at J; junction bases unmatched: 4. The CDR3 is 15 amino acids. Germline V gene sequence: CDR1 MRHNA, CDR2 SNTAGT. DNA for the CDR3: TGTGCCAGCAGTCAGGACAGGGGGGGCACCGGGGAGCTGTTTTTT. It encodes CASSQDRGGTGELFF.

The chain is built from TRBV7-2 and TRBJ2-6; TRBD2 aligns across 11 bases. Germline CDR1 and CDR2: SGHTA and FQGNSA. The CDR3 has 17 amino acids. The ends lost 2 bases at V and 1 base at J; junction bases unmatched: 1. The CDR3 nucleotides are TGTGCCAGCAGCTTAACTAGCGGGAGATCTGGGGCCAACGTCCTGACTTTC. It is translated as CASSLTSGRSGANVLTF.

The count of this clone is one. This chain joins TRBV5-6 and TRBJ2-7; 7 nucleotides agree with TRBD2. The ends lost 0 bases at V and 4 bases at J; junction bases unmatched: 7. CDR3 length equals 15 residues. Germline CDR1 and CDR2: SGHDT and YYEEEE. The CDR3 region has the DNA TGTGCCAGCAGCTTGGAGTACGGGGGGAGTTACGAGCAGTACTTC. The encoded protein is CASSLEYGGSYEQYF.

V and J are TRBV24-1 and TRBJ2-3; no clear D gene. Trimming took 5 bases from V and 3 from J, leaving 5 bases between them. There are 12 residues in the CDR3. Germline lookup yields CDR1 KGHDR and CDR2 SFDVKD. Here the CDR3 reads CATSVETDTQYF. In nucleotides, the CDR3 is TGTGCCACCAGTGTTGAGACAGATACGCAGTATTTT.

The chain uses TRBV19 and TRBJ1-2; 9 bases agree with TRBD1. The germline CDR1 and CDR2 sequences are LNHDA and SQIVND (reference sequence). Trimming took 3 bases from V and 4 from J; bases not matched to a gene: 9. This CDR3 has 16 residues. In DNA form, the CDR3 reads TGTGCCAGTAGTATCGGATCACAGGGGGCAGTCTATGGCTACACCTTC. Its protein is CASSIGSQGAVYGYTF.

The chain couples TRBV2 to TRBJ1-1; D is uncertain. This CDR3 has 13 amino acids. The germline V gene encodes CDR1 SNHLY and CDR2 FYNNEI. V was shortened by 1 base and J by 11 bases, with 14 bases between the two germline ends. CDR3 region: CASSEDFSSRAFF. The DNA of the CDR3 is TGTGCCAGCAGTGAAGACTTCTCCTCCAGGGCTTTCTTT. Supplemented by reference TRBV2 and TRBJ1-1, the full variable domain reads EPEVTQTPSHQVTQMGQEVILRCVPISNHLYFYWYRQILGQKVEFLVSFYNNEISEKSEIFDDQFSVERPDGSNFTLKIRSTKLEDSAMYFCASSEDFSSRAFFGQGTRLTVV.

The chain has TRBV30 and TRBJ1-3; 8 nucleotides match TRBD1. This CDR3 is built from 17 residues. The germline gives CDR1 GTSNPN, CDR2 SVGIG (reference sequence). V shed 0 bases and J 4 bases; nucleotides not matched to a gene: 11. The CDR3 region is CAWSVLPDRDGGNTIYF. Written as DNA, the CDR3 is TGTGCCTGGAGTGTACTCCCGGACAGGGATGGAGGAAACACCATATATTTT. The entire variable domain, with the rest obtained from reference TRBV30 and TRBJ1-3, is as follows: SQTIHQWPATLVQPVGSPLSLECTVEGTSNPNLYWYRQAAGRGLQLLFYSVGIGQISSEVPQNLSASRPQDRQFILSSKKLLLSDSGFYLCAWSVLPDRDGGNTIYFGEGSWLTVV.

The chain couples TRBV3-1 (or the pseudogene TRBV3-2) to TRBJ1-1, with D perhaps matching TRBD1 (6 bases). V shed 4 bases and J shed 6 bases, with 15 bases lying between them. The CDR3 sequence is 14 residues long. The germline V gene encodes CDR1 LGHDT and CDR2 YNNKEL (reference sequence). CDR3 residues: CASSPSRGRSEAFF. CDR3 in DNA: TGTGCCAGCAGCCCGTCCAGGGGAAGATCTGAAGCTTTCTTT.

The chain links TRBV10-1 to TRBJ2-3; a weak D match, TRBD2 (6 bases). Trimming pared 3 bases from V and 4 bases from J, leaving 26 bases between. Germline V lookup: CDR1 WNHNN, CDR2 SYGVQD (reference sequence). The CDR3 totals 19 residues. The CDR3 region has the DNA TGCGCCAGCAGTGACCCGGGAGCTTTTACACTACCTCGGGCAGATACGCAGTATTTT. Its translation is CASSDPGAFTLPRADTQYF.

This chain connects TRBV18 to TRBJ2-2; 9 bases map to TRBD2. V shed 4 bases and J 0 bases; nucleotides not matched to a gene: 0. Germline V gene lookup returns CDR1 KGHSH and CDR2 LQKENI. The CDR3 runs 15 residues. As DNA, the CDR3 is TGTGCCAGCTCACTAGCGGGAGCGAACACCGGGGAGCTGTTTTTT. It translates to CASSLAGANTGELFF.

This clone was seen a single time. The gene calls are TRBV28 and TRBJ2-7; D is perhaps TRBD2 (5 bases). The V end was cut by 1 base, the J end by 11 bases, with 18 bases between. The germline CDR1 and CDR2 sequences are MDHEN and SYDVKM. The CDR3 contains 14 residues. CDR3 loop: CASSLSVPEDGKYF. The DNA of the CDR3 is TGTGCCAGCAGTTTATCTGTTCCTGAGGACGGGAAGTACTTC. Full variable domain (outside the CDR3, taken from reference TRBV28 and TRBJ2-7): DVKVTQSSRYLVKRTGEKVFLECVQDMDHENMFWYRQDPGLGLRLIYFSYDVKMKEKGDIPEGYSVSREKKERFSLILESASTNQTSMYLCASSLSVPEDGKYFGPGTRLTVT.

The chain combines TRBV27 with TRBJ2-1, with TRBD2 matching 9 bases. This CDR3 is 16 amino acids long. The V gene end was trimmed by 5 bases and the J gene end by 10 bases; junction bases not matched to a gene: 15. Germline V gives CDR1 MNHEY, CDR2 SMNVEV (reference sequence). The CDR3 bases are TGTGCCAGCAGTAATCTACCCGGGACTAGCACCCGAGAGCAGTTCTTC. Translation gives CASSNLPGTSTREQFF.

The rearrangement links TRBV7-9 to TRBJ1-2; D is perhaps TRBD1 (6 bases). Germline-derived CDR1 and CDR2 are SEHNR and FQNEAQ (reference sequence). The CDR3 length is 13 residues. Between the trimmed V and J ends, which lost 5 bases and 7 bases, there was a span of 14 bases. The CDR3 sequence: CASSQTGWSGYTF. The CDR3 nucleotides are TGTGCCAGCAGCCAGACAGGTTGGAGTGGCTACACCTTC.

The V and J genes are TRBV5-4 and TRBJ1-4; 9 bases match TRBD1. This CDR3 comprises 14 residues. CDR1 and CDR2 (germline): SGHNT, YYREEE (reference sequence). Losses at the gene ends were 4 bases for V and 6 bases for J; bases not matched to a gene: 4. This CDR3 reads CASSVDRGDEKLFF. The CDR3, as DNA: TGTGCCAGCAGCGTTGACAGGGGGGATGAAAAACTGTTTTTT.

This chain joins TRBV7-9 and TRBJ2-1; 9 bases match TRBD2. Trimming removed 0 bases from V and 10 bases from J; junction bases left unmatched: 13. The CDR3 runs 17 residues. Per germline, CDR1 SEHNR and CDR2 FQNEAQ (reference sequence). The CDR3 protein is CASSLAVASGMSREQFF. CDR3 DNA sequence: TGTGCCAGCAGCTTAGCGGTGGCTAGCGGGATGTCTCGGGAGCAGTTCTTC.

The V gene is TRBV2, the J gene TRBJ2-2, with a possible D match to TRBD1 (5 bases). The germline V and J ends were trimmed by 4 bases and 4 bases, with 10 bases remaining between them. The CDR3 is 14 amino acids. Germline CDR1 reads SNHLY; CDR2 reads FYNNEI. The CDR3 spells CASSVAGPTGELFF. In DNA form, the CDR3 reads TGTGCCAGCAGTGTCGCAGGGCCCACCGGGGAGCTGTTTTTT.

J is TRBJ2-2 and V is TRBV5-1, with D possibly TRBD1 on 5 matching bases. Looked up from germline, CDR1 is SGHRS and CDR2 is YFSETQ. The CDR3 has 15 residues. V gave up 0 bases and J gave up 7 bases, with 13 bases separating them. The CDR3 bases are TGCGCCAGCAGCTTGGACCAGGGCTTAGGCGGGGAGCTGTTTTTT. Translating gives CASSLDQGLGGELFF.

This chain links TRBV14 with TRBJ1-5, with D unresolved. This CDR3 comprises 19 residues. Germline V CDR1 and CDR2: SGHDN, FVKESK. Trimming stripped 2 bases from V and 4 bases from J, with 24 bases between. CDR3 in DNA: TGTGCCAGCAGCCAACGCATGAACCCCTCCCTAAGTTGGAATCAGCCCCAGCATTTT. This encodes CASSQRMNPSLSWNQPQHF.

This chain connects TRBV6-2 or TRBV6-3 to TRBJ2-6; the D gene is possibly TRBD2 (5 bases). The CDR3 is 16 residues long. Germline-derived CDR1 and CDR2 are MNHEY and SVGEGT. The ends were cut back, 6 bases at V and 3 bases at J, with 15 bases in the middle. The CDR3 reads CASSHLTRRGANVLTF. The CDR3 bases are TGTGCCAGCAGCCATCTCACTAGACGTGGGGCCAACGTCCTGACTTTC.

The V gene is TRBV5-1, the J gene TRBJ1-2, with 9 bases fitting TRBD1. CDR3 length: 15 amino acids. Germline lookup yields CDR1 SGHRS and CDR2 YFSETQ. The V gene end was trimmed by 2 bases and the J gene end by 6 bases; junction bases not matched to a gene: 8. The CDR3 nucleotides read TGCGCCAGCAGCTTCCAAGTCGACAGGGGGGATGGCTACACCTTC. This codes for CASSFQVDRGDGYTF. Combining the CDR3 with reference TRBV5-1 and TRBJ1-2 gives the whole variable domain KAGVTQTPRYLIKTRGQQVTLSCSPISGHRSVSWYQQTPGQGLQFLFEYFSETQRNKGNFPGRFSGRQFSNSRSEMNVSTLELGDSALYLCASSFQVDRGDGYTFGSGTRLTVV.

The CDR3 DNA follows: TGTGCCACCAGTGATTTCGGCAGGGGATCTAGCACAGATACGCAGTATTTT. It yields the protein CATSDFGRGSSTDTQYF. This chain uses TRBV24-1 with TRBJ2-3; possible D gene TRBD1, 6 bases. Per germline, CDR1 KGHDR and CDR2 SFDVKD. Trimming cost V 1 base and J 0 bases, with 13 bases left between them. The CDR3 extends over 17 amino acids.

This clone was seen more than once but under ten times. V gene TRBV12-3 or TRBV12-4 combines with J gene TRBJ1-1, with D hard to call. Trimming left V 3 bases short and J 5 bases short, with 7 bases between. The CDR3 is made up of 12 amino acids. The CDR3 DNA reads as TGTGCCAGCAGTTTTACAGTAACTGAAGCTTTCTTT. It specifies CASSFTVTEAFF.

The rearrangement links TRBV19 to TRBJ1-1, with D hard to call. Germline values: CDR1 LNHDA, CDR2 SQIVND (reference sequence). The CDR3 runs to 16 residues. Trimming removed 5 bases from V and 1 base from J, with 17 bases in between. CDR3 in amino acids: CASSPRKAGENTEAFF. The DNA for the CDR3 is TGTGCCAGTAGTCCTCGAAAGGCCGGGGAGAACACTGAAGCTTTCTTT.

This clone was counted between two and nine times. The rearrangement links TRBV10-2 to TRBJ2-3; possibly TRBD1 for D (5 bases). Looked up from germline, CDR1 is WSHSY and CDR2 is SAAADI. The CDR3 is 15 residues long. Trimming left V 0 bases short and J 1 base short, with 8 bases between. CDR3 bases: TGCGCCAGCAGTGAGTCGACAGTCCGCACAGATACGCAGTATTTT. Translating gives CASSESTVRTDTQYF.

The chain carries TRBV6-5 and TRBJ1-1; D gene ambiguous. The CDR3 has 14 amino acids. Germline-derived CDR1 and CDR2 are MNHEY and SVGAGI. Trimming left V 0 bases short and J 3 bases short, with 8 bases between. CDR3 nucleotides: TGTGCCAGCAGTTACTCTTACGGGGACACTGAAGCTTTCTTT. Translation gives CASSYSYGDTEAFF.

This clone was seen only once. V and J are TRBV5-4 and TRBJ1-1; 8 nucleotides agree with TRBD1. Germline CDR1 and CDR2: SGHNT and YYREEE (reference sequence). There are 18 residues in the CDR3. With V trimmed by 1 base and J by 1 base, 12 bases remained unmatched. CDR3 residues: CASSLFTGGQGANTEAFF. The DNA of the CDR3 is TGTGCCAGCAGCTTGTTCACCGGAGGACAGGGAGCGAACACTGAAGCTTTCTTT.